Below, 28 T cell receptor beta chains from the same sample are listed, as sequenced in a study of T cell changes during pregnancy in multiple sclerosis. Only in-frame clones appear in the TCRdb table, and some are missing; sequencing was by immunoSEQ multiplex PCR. The sample contains some 49,000 clones, around 93% of which appear only once. Sequencing used CD8+ T cells from peripheral blood mononuclear cells, obtained in the second trimester of pregnancy. Receptors were obtained from a female donor with multiple sclerosis, enrolled in a pregnancy study.

In its sample, this clone was seen once. This sequence joins TRBV7-2 and TRBJ1-5; TRBD1 agrees at 7 bases. The CDR3 extends over 15 amino acids. From germline, CDR1 is SGHTA and CDR2 FQGNSA. The V gene end was trimmed by 4 bases and the J gene end by 5 bases; junction bases not matched to a gene: 8. CDR3 DNA: TGTGCCAGCAGCTCCCCCTACAGGGGAGATCAGCCCCAGCATTTT. Protein sequence: CASSSPYRGDQPQHF.

The chain carries TRBV5-5 and TRBJ2-7; 7 bases match TRBD1. CDR3 size: 14 residues. The ends lost 2 bases at V and 4 bases at J; junction bases unmatched: 6. Germline assignment: CDR1 SGHKS and CDR2 YYEKEE (reference sequence). Written as DNA, the CDR3 is TGTGCCAGCAGCTTCCGACAGGGTATATACGAGCAGTACTTC. Its protein product is CASSFRQGIYEQYF.

V gene TRBV11-3 combines with J gene TRBJ1-1; no firm D call. Germline CDR1 and CDR2: SGHNT and YENEEA. This CDR3 comprises 15 residues. The V gene lost 1 base and the J gene lost 1 base, with 10 bases spanning the gap. CDR3 nucleotide sequence: TGTGCCAGCAGCTTAGGGAGGGCAGAGAACACTGAAGCTTTCTTT. It yields the protein CASSLGRAENTEAFF.

The gene calls are TRBV7-6 and TRBJ2-4; TRBD1 aligns across 8 bases. From germline, CDR1 is SGHVS and CDR2 FNYEAQ. This CDR3 region has 16 residues. V shed 5 bases and J 1 base; nucleotides not matched to a gene: 7. CDR3 bases: TGTGCCAGCAGCCCAGCGACAGGGGAGGCCAAAAACATTCAGTACTTC. Its translation: CASSPATGEAKNIQYF. Drawing the rest from reference TRBV7-6 and TRBJ2-4, the complete variable domain is GAGVSQSPRYKVTKRGQDVALRCDPISGHVSLYWYRQALGQGPEFLTYFNYEAQQDKSGLPNDRFSAERPEGSISTLTIQRTEQRDSAMYRCASSPATGEAKNIQYFGAGTRLSVL.

The J gene is TRBJ2-1, the V gene TRBV7-3; 8 nucleotides agree with TRBD2. This CDR3 is built from 14 residues. CDR1 and CDR2 (germline): SGHTA, FQGTGA. V lost 5 bases to trimming and J lost 4 bases; unmatched junction nucleotides: 4. For the CDR3, the DNA is TGTGCCAGCAGCCCGGGGGGGACTTACAATGAGCAGTTCTTC. This encodes CASSPGGTYNEQFF.

This sequence joins TRBV5-1 and TRBJ2-1; 7 nucleotides agree with TRBD1. CDR1 is SGHRS, CDR2 YFSETQ, per germline. V dropped 5 bases and J dropped 6; count of bases not matched to a gene: 5. There are 13 residues in the CDR3. DNA of the CDR3: TGCGCCAGCAGTTACAGGGGTGGCAATGAGCAGTTCTTC. It encodes CASSYRGGNEQFF.

This chain joins TRBV29-1 and TRBJ2-7; D might be TRBD2 (6 bases). The CDR3 has 13 residues. The V end was cut by 7 bases, the J end by 0 bases, with 13 bases between. Germline values: CDR1 SQVTM, CDR2 ANQGSEA. The chain's CDR3 is CSAFAGTSYEQYF. The DNA for the CDR3 is TGCAGCGCCTTTGCGGGGACCTCCTACGAGCAGTACTTC.

The V call is TRBV7-9, the J call TRBJ2-1, with TRBD2 as a possible D gene (6 bases). Germline values: CDR1 SEHNR, CDR2 FQNEAQ (reference sequence). V dropped 5 bases and J dropped 15 bases, with 17 bases sitting between them. This CDR3 contains 12 residues. Written as DNA, the CDR3 is TGTGCCAGCAGCCCCGGGGGACCCATTCTGTTCTTC. This gives the protein CASSPGGPILFF.

The V and J genes are TRBV2 and TRBJ1-1; D call uncertain. Germline-derived CDR1 and CDR2 are SNHLY and FYNNEI. The length of the CDR3 is 15 residues. Trimming shortened V by 1 base and J by 1 base, and 10 bases separated the two germline ends. The CDR3: CASSEDVLPNTEAFF. In DNA form, the CDR3 reads TGTGCCAGCAGTGAAGATGTCCTACCGAACACTGAAGCTTTCTTT.

This chain joins TRBV5-5 and TRBJ1-1, with D maybe TRBD1 (5 bases). The germline V gene encodes CDR1 SGHKS and CDR2 YYEKEE (reference sequence). This CDR3 is 14 amino acids long. Trimming left V 2 bases short and J 1 base short, with 9 bases between. Here the CDR3 reads CASSLGVGNTEAFF. The CDR3 bases are TGTGCCAGCAGCTTAGGGGTTGGGAACACTGAAGCTTTCTTT.

This clone was observed a single time. V usage is TRBV4-2 and J usage is TRBJ1-1; 8 bases fit TRBD1. This CDR3 has 15 residues. Germline CDR1 and CDR2: LGHNA and YNFKEQ. V was pared by 5 bases and J by 3 bases, with 8 bases of the junction left unmatched. The CDR3 spells CASSARGQEDTEAFF. CDR3 sequence (DNA): TGTGCCAGCAGCGCCCGGGGACAGGAAGACACTGAAGCTTTCTTT.

This sequence joins TRBV4-2 and TRBJ1-6, with TRBD1 identical over 9 bases. V dropped 0 bases and J dropped 0; count of bases not matched to a gene: 6. This CDR3 contains 19 residues. Germline V lookup: CDR1 LGHNA, CDR2 YNFKEQ. CDR3 DNA sequence: TGTGCCAGCAGCCAAGAGGGACAGGGCCTTAGCTCCTATAATTCACCCCTCCACTTT. Amino acid sequence: CASSQEGQGLSSYNSPLHF.

This rearrangement joins TRBV27 to TRBJ2-4, with D perhaps TRBD2 (5 bases). CDR1 and CDR2 (germline): MNHEY, SMNVEV (reference sequence). This CDR3 region has 13 residues. V was trimmed by 1 base and J by 9 bases, leaving 10 bases between them. The CDR3 DNA sequence: TGTGCCAGCAGTTTATTAGGGAGCGGCATTCAGTACTTC. This sequence encodes CASSLLGSGIQYF.

V gene TRBV7-8 combines with J gene TRBJ1-1; the match to TRBD1 covers 8 bases. This CDR3 spans 16 amino acids. Losses at the gene ends were 5 bases for V and 3 bases for J; bases not matched to a gene: 11. Germline CDR1 and CDR2: SGHVS and FQNEAQ. CDR3 in amino acids: CASSHPPDRDYTEAFF. For the CDR3, the DNA is TGTGCCAGCAGCCACCCCCCGGACAGGGATTACACTGAAGCTTTCTTT.

V gene TRBV6-4 combines with J gene TRBJ1-1; D gene uncertain. V was pared by 2 bases and J by 3 bases, with 13 bases between. Germline V gene lookup returns CDR1 MRHNA and CDR2 SNTAGT. This CDR3 is 15 amino acids long. CDR3 in amino acids: CASSDTLEGYTEAFF. For the CDR3, the DNA is TGTGCCAGCAGTGACACTCTGGAGGGTTACACTGAAGCTTTCTTT.

The chain employs TRBV30 and TRBJ1-3; D not certain. Germline V CDR1 and CDR2: GTSNPN, SVGIG (reference sequence). The CDR3 has 14 residues. V was shortened by 1 base and J by 4 bases, with 11 bases between the two germline ends. This CDR3 is CAWSETEIGNTIYF. The CDR3 DNA reads TGTGCCTGGAGTGAAACAGAGATAGGAAACACCATATATTTT.

V gene TRBV30 combines with J gene TRBJ1-3; 9 bases are shared with TRBD1. Trimming cost V 3 bases and J 2 bases; bases outside gene matches: 8. Germline V CDR1 and CDR2: GTSNPN, SVGIG (reference sequence). The CDR3 covers 16 residues. The CDR3 sequence is CAWSTPQGAAGNTIYF. In DNA, the CDR3 is TGTGCCTGGAGCACGCCACAGGGGGCAGCTGGAAACACCATATATTTT.

The chain combines TRBV7-6 with TRBJ2-1, with 7 bases fitting TRBD2. Germline-derived CDR1 and CDR2 are SGHVS and FNYEAQ. V was pared by 2 bases and J by 4 bases, with 8 bases of the junction left unmatched. The CDR3 extends over 16 amino acids. The CDR3 sequence is CASSLIEAGVYNEQFF. The CDR3 DNA reads as TGTGCCAGCAGCTTAATAGAGGCGGGGGTTTACAATGAGCAGTTCTTC.

This rearrangement joins TRBV9 to TRBJ2-3; 8 bases match TRBD2. The junction had 8 bases not matched to a gene; V was cut back by 2 bases and J by 3 bases. The length of the CDR3 is 16 residues. CDR1 and CDR2 (germline): SGDLS, YYNGEE. The CDR3 sequence: CASSVLSGGPTDTQYF. In DNA, the CDR3 is TGTGCCAGCAGCGTTTTAAGCGGGGGCCCTACAGATACGCAGTATTTT.

This rearrangement joins TRBV9 to TRBJ1-2, with no clear D. The CDR3 runs 17 residues. Germline V gene data show CDR1 as SGDLS and CDR2 as YYNGEE. Trimming took 5 bases from V and 8 from J, leaving 28 bases between them. The CDR3 protein is CASSHRRRGPSMRGYTF. The CDR3, as DNA: TGTGCCAGCAGTCACCGGAGGAGAGGGCCCTCAATGAGAGGCTACACCTTC.

The rearrangement joins TRBV2 to TRBJ1-5; perhaps TRBD1 as D (5 bases). The CDR3 consists of 15 residues. Germline lookup yields CDR1 SNHLY and CDR2 FYNNEI. V dropped 0 bases and J dropped 4 bases, with 10 bases sitting between them. The CDR3 protein is CASSEAGRENQPQHF. The CDR3 DNA reads as TGTGCCAGCAGTGAAGCGGGCAGGGAAAATCAGCCCCAGCATTTT.

Here the CDR3 DNA reads TGTGCCAGCAGCCAATACGTACCGGGACAGGACGTGCATGGCTACACCTTC. It yields the protein CASSQYVPGQDVHGYTF. V usage is TRBV16 and J usage is TRBJ1-2; 8 bases align to TRBD1. This CDR3 contains 17 residues. With V trimmed by 1 base and J by 6 bases, 13 bases remained unmatched. The germline V gene encodes CDR1 KGHSY and CDR2 FQNENV.

The chain is built from TRBV2 and TRBJ2-1; 7 bases match TRBD2. CDR1 is SNHLY, CDR2 FYNNEI, per germline. V gave up 7 bases and J gave up 5 bases; unmatched junction bases: 5. The CDR3 sequence is 13 residues long. CDR3 in amino acids: CASKGGVNNEQFF. The CDR3 DNA is TGTGCCAGCAAGGGAGGGGTTAACAATGAGCAGTTCTTC.

This clone occurred a few times. The J gene is TRBJ1-1, the V gene TRBV9; D might be TRBD1 (5 bases). The length of the CDR3 is 14 residues. Germline-derived CDR1 and CDR2 are SGDLS and YYNGEE. Between the trimmed V and J ends, which lost 0 bases and 1 base, there was a span of 7 bases. The chain's CDR3 is CASSVGGRNTEAFF. In DNA form, the CDR3 reads TGTGCCAGCAGCGTAGGGGGCAGGAACACTGAAGCTTTCTTT.

The chain links TRBV28 to TRBJ1-4, with a tentative D call TRBD1 (5 bases). Germline V gives CDR1 MDHEN, CDR2 SYDVKM. V dropped 4 bases and J dropped 10 bases, with 13 bases sitting between them. The length of the CDR3 is 13 residues. The CDR3 region has the DNA TGTGCCAGCAGTTCCTCAGGGAAAGTAAAACTGTTTTTT. Its protein product is CASSSSGKVKLFF. Looking up the rest from reference TRBV28 and TRBJ1-4 gives the full variable domain: DVKVTQSSRYLVKRTGEKVFLECVQDMDHENMFWYRQDPGLGLRLIYFSYDVKMKEKGDIPEGYSVSREKKERFSLILESASTNQTSMYLCASSSSGKVKLFFGSGTQLSVL.

The chain links TRBV7-2 to TRBJ1-2; the match to TRBD1 covers 7 bases. Germline V gene lookup returns CDR1 SGHTA and CDR2 FQGNSA. The CDR3 contains 17 residues. Trimming cost V 1 base and J 3 bases; bases outside gene matches: 11. In DNA, the CDR3 is TGTGCCAGCAGCTTAGTGGGCGGTACAGGGGAAGACTATGGCTACACCTTC. Protein product: CASSLVGGTGEDYGYTF.

The V call is TRBV7-9, the J call TRBJ2-7; 8 bases are a match to TRBD1. The germline V gene encodes CDR1 SEHNR and CDR2 FQNEAQ (reference sequence). The length of the CDR3 is 16 residues. The ends lost 5 bases at V and 4 bases at J; junction bases unmatched: 13. The CDR3 here is CASSPAGQGQWYEQYF. The CDR3 region has the DNA TGTGCCAGCAGCCCGGCTGGACAGGGCCAATGGTACGAGCAGTACTTC.

The chain has TRBV7-9 and TRBJ1-1; TRBD1 might be the D (6 bases). CDR3 size: 17 residues. Trimming took off 5 bases at V and 4 bases at J, with 23 bases between the two ends. Per germline, CDR1 SEHNR and CDR2 FQNEAQ (reference sequence). CDR3 nucleotide sequence: TGTGCCAGCAGCGGGGAACAGGGAGTGAAGGGTACCACTGAAGCTTTCTTT. It codes for CASSGEQGVKGTTEAFF.